This TCR beta chain was found in a study of neurological immune-mediated disorders (dated by TCRdb to between 2019 and 2020). Turning to the overall study: Peripheral blood TCR-beta repertoires from HTLV-I-associated myelopathy (HAM/TSP) patients, multiple sclerosis patients and healthy controls were compared by UMI-based sequencing. Longitudinal samples, technical triplicates and paired sorted CD4+ and CD8+ T-cell subsets, alongside PBMC samples, were included among the roughly 100 TCR-beta libraries. The cohort was made up of 68 subjects, consisting of roughly 14 HAM/TSP patients, around 35 multiple sclerosis patients and 20 healthy controls.

The healthy controls were volunteers from blood banks in Maryland, USA. For unsorted PBMC libraries, 2 million PBMCs were used after storage in RNAlater at -80 degrees C until RNA extraction. Peripheral blood was subjected to Ficoll-Hypaque density gradient centrifugation to isolate PBMCs, which were then cryopreserved in liquid nitrogen. To synthesize cDNA, template-switch 5'RACE was performed with a primer carrying a 10-nucleotide random unique molecular identifier so that each TCR transcript was tagged. Every sequencing run covered 15-18 subjects and yielded more than 160 million TCR-beta sequences. The RNeasy kit was used to extract total RNA. The KAPA Real-time Library Amplification kit was used to amplify TCR-beta VDJ regions with primers targeting the TCR constant region and the 5'RACE anchor. A first PCR added sample indexes and Illumina adaptors, and a second PCR then raised library yield. The roughly 650 bp TCR product was size-selected on a 2% E-gel SizeSelection system after Ampure bead purification. Before pooling, library quality was checked on a Bioanalyzer, concentration was measured with Qubit, and libraries were quantified with the Kapa Library Quantification kit. Paired-end 2 x 150 bp sequencing of the libraries was performed on an Illumina HiSeq 2500. To increase sequence diversity, about 24-32% phiX was spiked into each library pool. From the authors' description of their analysis: The quality-filtered reads were processed with the UMI-based MiGEC pipeline, whose error correction step removed more than 80% of the raw TCR sequences. IMGT germline references were used for aligning VDJ genes, and each clonotype was defined as a unique CDR3 amino acid sequence together with its V-J genes. VDJtools evaluated clonal expansion, Shannon diversity and CDR3 relatedness (CalcPairwiseDistances, ClusterSamples); CLCbio workbench built phylogenetic trees. A clone was classed as expanded if it had 8 or more unique UMIs, a cutoff based on coefficient-of-variation modelling across technical triplicates. TCRdb reworked the public reads: Q25 trimming with fastp, MiXCR clone assembly, productive beta chains retained. Each CDR3 protein gets just one entry, which takes the most common genes and DNA from the rows behind it. What appears here as the V and J calls and clone size reflects TCRdb's work, not the paper's. For this sample the table gives around 79,000 distinct CDR3 sequences, of which around 14% were detected only once. The top ten clones comprise 6% to 7% of the sample.

The germline V gene encodes CDR1 SGHRS and CDR2 YFSETQ. Clipping removes 2 bases from V and 3 bases from J, with 1 as the unmatched junction base count. From cysteine to phenylalanine, the CDR3 is 13 amino acids long. Only CDR3 DNA is held: 39 bases, read in frame from base 1. This clonotype was observed at least ten times. Its antigen is currently not known. There are no base qualities to consult, and no much larger clone falls within one base. Results the study describes overall, beyond this receptor: Across subjects, expanded clones never shared an identical CDR3 amino acid sequence, which suggests that the TCR-beta repertoires in every group were private. TCR clonal expansion was highest in HAM/TSP patients and lowest in MS patients, with MS patients falling below even healthy controls.

Recombination joined TRBV5-1 with TRBJ1-1; 7 bases in between match TRBD1. Sequencing input: PBMCs. The source of this sequence is a woman aged 45-59 years in good health. In nucleotide form, the sequence is TGCGCCAGCAGCTTCACAGGGGACACTGAAGCTTTCTTT. Its protein reads: CASSFTGDTEAFF.